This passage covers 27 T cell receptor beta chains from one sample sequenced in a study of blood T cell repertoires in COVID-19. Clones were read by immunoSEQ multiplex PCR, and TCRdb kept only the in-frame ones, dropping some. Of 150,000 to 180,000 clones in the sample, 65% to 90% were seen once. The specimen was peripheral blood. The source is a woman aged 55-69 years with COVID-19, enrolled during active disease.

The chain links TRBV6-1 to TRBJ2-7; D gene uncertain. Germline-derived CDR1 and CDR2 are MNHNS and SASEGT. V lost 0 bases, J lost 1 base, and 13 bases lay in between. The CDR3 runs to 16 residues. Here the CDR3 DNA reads TGTGCCAGCAGTGAAGCGAGAGCATCTTCTTCCTACGAGCAGTACGTC. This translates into CASSEARASSSYEQYV.

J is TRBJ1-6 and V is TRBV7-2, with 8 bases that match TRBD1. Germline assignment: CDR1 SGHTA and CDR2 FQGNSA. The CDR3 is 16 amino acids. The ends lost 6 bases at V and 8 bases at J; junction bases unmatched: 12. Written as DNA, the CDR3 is TGTGCCAGCAGGGTGGACAGGGCGACTCGTCATTCACCCCTCCACTTT. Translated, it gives CASRVDRATRHSPLHF. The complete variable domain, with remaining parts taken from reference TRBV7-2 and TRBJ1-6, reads GAGVSQSPSNKVTEKGKDVELRCDPISGHTALYWYRQSLGQGLEFLIYFQGNSAPDKSGLPSDRFSAERTGGSVSTLTIQRTQQEDSAVYLCASRVDRATRHSPLHFGNGTRLTVT.

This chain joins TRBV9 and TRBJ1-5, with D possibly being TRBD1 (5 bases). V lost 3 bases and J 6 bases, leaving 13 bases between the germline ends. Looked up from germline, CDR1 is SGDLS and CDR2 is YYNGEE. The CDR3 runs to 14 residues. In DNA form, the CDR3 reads TGTGCCAGCAGCGGACCCAGGGCTGGTCAGCCCCAGCATTTT. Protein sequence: CASSGPRAGQPQHF.

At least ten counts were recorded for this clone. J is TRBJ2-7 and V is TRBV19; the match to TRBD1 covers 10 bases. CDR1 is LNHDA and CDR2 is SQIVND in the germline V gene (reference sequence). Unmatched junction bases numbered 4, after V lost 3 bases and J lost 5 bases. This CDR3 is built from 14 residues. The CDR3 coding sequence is TGTGCCAGTAGTATGGGACAGGGGAGGGACGAGCAGTACGTC. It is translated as CASSMGQGRDEQYV.

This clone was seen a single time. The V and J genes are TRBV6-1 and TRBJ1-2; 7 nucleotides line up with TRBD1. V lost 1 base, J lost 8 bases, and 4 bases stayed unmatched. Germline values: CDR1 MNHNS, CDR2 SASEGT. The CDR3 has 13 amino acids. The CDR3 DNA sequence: TGTGCCAGCAGTGAAGGACAGGGTGAAGGCTACACCTTC. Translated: CASSEGQGEGYTF.

CDR3 nucleotides: TGTGCCACGGAAGGCAGGGGGAGCGGTCAGCCCCAGCATTTT. It is translated as CATEGRGSGQPQHF. The chain couples TRBV10-3 to TRBJ1-5; 7 nucleotides agree with TRBD1. With 10 bases clipped from V and 6 bases from J, the junction kept 12 bases outside the gene matches. Germline V gene data show CDR1 as ENHRY and CDR2 as SYGVKD. The CDR3 is 14 amino acids.

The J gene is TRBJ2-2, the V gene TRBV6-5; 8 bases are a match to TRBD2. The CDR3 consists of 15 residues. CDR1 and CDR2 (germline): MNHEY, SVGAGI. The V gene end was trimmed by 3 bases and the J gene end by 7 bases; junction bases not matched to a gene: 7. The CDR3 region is CASSYTTGGIGELFF. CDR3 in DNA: TGTGCCAGCAGTTATACGACGGGGGGGATCGGGGAGCTGTTTTTT.

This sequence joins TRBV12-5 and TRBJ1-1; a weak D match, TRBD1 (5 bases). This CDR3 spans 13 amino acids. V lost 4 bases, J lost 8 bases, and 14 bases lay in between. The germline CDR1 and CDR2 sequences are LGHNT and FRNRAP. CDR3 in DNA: TGTGCTAGTGGTTCCACACAGGTACCCGAAGCTTTCTTT. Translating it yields CASGSTQVPEAFF.

The CDR3 is CASSFGWHPTDTQYF. The CDR3 DNA reads as TGCGCCAGCAGCTTCGGGTGGCATCCCACAGATACGCAGTATTTT. The chain links TRBV4-1 to TRBJ2-3; no firm D call. V was pared by 5 bases and J by 2 bases, with 14 bases between. This CDR3 spans 15 amino acids. Per germline, CDR1 MGHRA and CDR2 YSYEKL.

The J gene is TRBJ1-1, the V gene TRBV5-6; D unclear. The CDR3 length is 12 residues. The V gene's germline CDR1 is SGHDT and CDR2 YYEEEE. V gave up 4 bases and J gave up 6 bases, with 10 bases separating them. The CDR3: CASSPSGAEAFF. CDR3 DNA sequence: TGTGCCAGCAGCCCGAGCGGGGCTGAAGCTTTCTTT.

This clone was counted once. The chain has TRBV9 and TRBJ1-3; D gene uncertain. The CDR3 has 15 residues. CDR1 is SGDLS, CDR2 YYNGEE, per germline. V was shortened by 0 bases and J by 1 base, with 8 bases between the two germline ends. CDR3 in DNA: TGTGCCAGCAGCGTAGATGCAGTATCTGGAAACACCATATATTTT. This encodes CASSVDAVSGNTIYF.

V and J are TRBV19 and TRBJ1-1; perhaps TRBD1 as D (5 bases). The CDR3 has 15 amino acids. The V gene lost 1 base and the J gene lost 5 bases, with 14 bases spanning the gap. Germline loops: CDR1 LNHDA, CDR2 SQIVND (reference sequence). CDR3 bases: TGTGCCAGTAGTATAGTGGGAGGCGGGGGAACTGAAGCTTTCTTT. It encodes CASSIVGGGGTEAFF. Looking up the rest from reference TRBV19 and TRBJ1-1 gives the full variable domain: DGGITQSPKYLFRKEGQNVTLSCEQNLNHDAMYWYRQDPGQGLRLIYYSQIVNDFQKGDIAEGYSVSREKKESFPLTVTSAQKNPTAFYLCASSIVGGGGTEAFFGQGTRLTVV.

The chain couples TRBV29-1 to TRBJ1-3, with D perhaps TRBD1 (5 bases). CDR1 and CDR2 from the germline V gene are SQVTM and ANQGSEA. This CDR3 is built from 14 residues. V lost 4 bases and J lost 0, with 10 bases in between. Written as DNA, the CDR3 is TGCAGCGTTGGTAACAGGCTCTCTGGAAACACCATATATTTT. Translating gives CSVGNRLSGNTIYF.

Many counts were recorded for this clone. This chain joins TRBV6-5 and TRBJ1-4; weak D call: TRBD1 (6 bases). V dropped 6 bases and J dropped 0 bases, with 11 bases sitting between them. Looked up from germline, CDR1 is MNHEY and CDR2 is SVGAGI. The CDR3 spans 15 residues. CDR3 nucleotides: TGTGCCAGCAGAGGGGGAATGGCAACTAATGAAAAACTGTTTTTT. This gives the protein CASRGGMATNEKLFF.

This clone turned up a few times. Written as DNA, the CDR3 is TGTGCCACCAGTGATTTGCGTATCCCAGTCACTGAAGCTTTCTTT. Protein: CATSDLRIPVTEAFF. The chain links TRBV24-1 to TRBJ1-1, with D unclear. CDR3 size: 15 residues. V dropped 0 bases and J dropped 4 bases, with 11 bases sitting between them. Germline V gene lookup returns CDR1 KGHDR and CDR2 SFDVKD.

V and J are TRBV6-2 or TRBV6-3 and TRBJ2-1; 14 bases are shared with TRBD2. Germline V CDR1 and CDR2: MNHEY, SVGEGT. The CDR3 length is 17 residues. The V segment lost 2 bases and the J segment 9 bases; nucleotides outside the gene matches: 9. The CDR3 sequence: CASSYLGTSGSLGEQFF. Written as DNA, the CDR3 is TGTGCCAGCAGTTACCTTGGGACTAGCGGGAGTTTAGGTGAGCAGTTCTTC.

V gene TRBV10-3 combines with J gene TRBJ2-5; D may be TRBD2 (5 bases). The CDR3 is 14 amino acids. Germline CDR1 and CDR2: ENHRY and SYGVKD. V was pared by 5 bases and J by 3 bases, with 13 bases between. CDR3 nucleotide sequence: TGTGCCATCAGTCGGGATCCGCGTAAAGAGACCCAGTACTTC. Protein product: CAISRDPRKETQYF.

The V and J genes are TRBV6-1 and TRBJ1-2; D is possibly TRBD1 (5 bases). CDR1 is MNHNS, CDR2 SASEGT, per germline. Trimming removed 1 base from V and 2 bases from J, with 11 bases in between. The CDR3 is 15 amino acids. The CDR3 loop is CASSEVDGGNYGYTF. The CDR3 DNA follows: TGTGCCAGCAGTGAAGTTGATGGGGGGAACTATGGCTACACCTTC.

In nucleotides, the CDR3 is TGTGCCAGCAGCCTTAGGACAGGGGGAGCACCCCTCCACTTT. It encodes CASSLRTGGAPLHF. The chain uses TRBV9 and TRBJ1-6; TRBD1 matches 10 bases. The V and J ends lost 4 bases and 11 bases, in that order; junction bases with no gene match: 6. The CDR3 sequence is 14 residues long. Germline V CDR1 and CDR2: SGDLS, YYNGEE.

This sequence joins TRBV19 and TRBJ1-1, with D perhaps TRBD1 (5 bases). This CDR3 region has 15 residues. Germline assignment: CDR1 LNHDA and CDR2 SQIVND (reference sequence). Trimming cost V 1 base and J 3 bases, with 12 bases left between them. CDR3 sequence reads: CASSIVVGRDTEAFF. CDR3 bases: TGTGCCAGTAGTATAGTTGTAGGCAGGGACACTGAAGCTTTCTTT. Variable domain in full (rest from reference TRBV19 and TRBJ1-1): DGGITQSPKYLFRKEGQNVTLSCEQNLNHDAMYWYRQDPGQGLRLIYYSQIVNDFQKGDIAEGYSVSREKKESFPLTVTSAQKNPTAFYLCASSIVVGRDTEAFFGQGTRLTVV.

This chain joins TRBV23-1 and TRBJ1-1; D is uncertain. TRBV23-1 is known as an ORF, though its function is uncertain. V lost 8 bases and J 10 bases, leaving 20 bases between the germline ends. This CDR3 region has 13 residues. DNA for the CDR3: TGCGCCAGCCACGGAAGGGAGCCCCTCGGAGCTTTCTTT. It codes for CASHGREPLGAFF.

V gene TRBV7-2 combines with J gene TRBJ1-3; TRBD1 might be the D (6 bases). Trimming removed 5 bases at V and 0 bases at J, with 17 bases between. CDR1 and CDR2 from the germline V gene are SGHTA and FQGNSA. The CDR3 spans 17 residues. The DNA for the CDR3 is TGTGCCAGCAGCCGTATAGACAGGCGCACCTCTGGAAACACCATATATTTT. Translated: CASSRIDRRTSGNTIYF. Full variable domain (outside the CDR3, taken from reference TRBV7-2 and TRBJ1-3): GAGVSQSPSNKVTEKGKDVELRCDPISGHTALYWYRQSLGQGLEFLIYFQGNSAPDKSGLPSDRFSAERTGGSVSTLTIQRTQQEDSAVYLCASSRIDRRTSGNTIYFGEGSWLTVV.

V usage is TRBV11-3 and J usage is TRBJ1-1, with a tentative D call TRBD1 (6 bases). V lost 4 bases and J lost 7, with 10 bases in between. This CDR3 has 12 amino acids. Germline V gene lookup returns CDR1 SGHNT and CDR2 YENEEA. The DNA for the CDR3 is TGTGCCAGCAGCTACCAACAGGGTGAAGCTTTCTTT. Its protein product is CASSYQQGEAFF.

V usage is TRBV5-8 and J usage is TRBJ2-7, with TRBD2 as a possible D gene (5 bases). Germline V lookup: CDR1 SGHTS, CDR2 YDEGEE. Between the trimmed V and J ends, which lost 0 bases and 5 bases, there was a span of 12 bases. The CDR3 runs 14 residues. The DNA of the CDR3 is TGTGCCAGCAGCTTGGGGGCTAGCTACCACGAGCAGTACTTC. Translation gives CASSLGASYHEQYF. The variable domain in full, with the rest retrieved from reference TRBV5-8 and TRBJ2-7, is EAGVTQSPTHLIKTRGQQATLRCSPISGHTSVYWYQQALGLGLQFLLWYDEGEERNRGNFPPRFSGRQFPNYSSELNVNALELEDSALYLCASSLGASYHEQYFGPGTRLTVT.

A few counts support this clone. The CDR3 loop is CASTWTGTSTDTQYF. The CDR3 region has the DNA TGTGCCAGCACTTGGACAGGTACTAGCACAGATACGCAGTATTTT. The chain uses TRBV2 and TRBJ2-3; 7 nucleotides agree with TRBD1. Losses at the gene ends were 7 bases for V and 0 bases for J; bases not matched to a gene: 7. Germline V gene data show CDR1 as SNHLY and CDR2 as FYNNEI. The CDR3 length is 15 residues.

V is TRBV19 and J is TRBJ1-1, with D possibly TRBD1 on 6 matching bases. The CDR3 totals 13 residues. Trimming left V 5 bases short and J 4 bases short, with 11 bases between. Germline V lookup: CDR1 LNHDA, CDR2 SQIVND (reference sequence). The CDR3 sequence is CASSSRGGTEAFF. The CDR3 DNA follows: TGTGCCAGTAGTTCCAGGGGTGGCACTGAAGCTTTCTTT.

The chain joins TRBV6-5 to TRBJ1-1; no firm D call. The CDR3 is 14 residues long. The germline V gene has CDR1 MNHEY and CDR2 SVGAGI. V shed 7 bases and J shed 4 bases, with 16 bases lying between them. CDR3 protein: CASKLEARATEAFF. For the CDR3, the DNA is TGTGCCAGCAAGTTAGAGGCTCGCGCCACTGAAGCTTTCTTT.